What follows are 21 T cell receptor beta chains derived from one specimen sequenced in a study of CD8 T cells in ankylosing spondylitis. TCRdb called the 5' RACE reads again in MiXCR, with one record for every CDR3 protein. The table shows under 200,000 distinct CDR3 sequences, with around 9.6% occurring only once. Sequencing input: blood, either unsorted or a sorted T cell fraction (not recorded which). The receptor set was obtained from a female donor with ankylosing spondylitis or in good health (not recorded which).

In this sample, this clonotype turned up many times. This chain uses TRBV10-3 with TRBJ2-7; D is ambiguous. V was pared by 4 bases and J by 3 bases, with 7 bases between. The CDR3 loop spans 12 amino acids. In germline, CDR1 is ENHRY, CDR2 SYGVKD. CDR3 sequence (DNA): TGTGCCATCAGTGGAGAAAACTACGAGCAGTACTTC. It specifies CAISGENYEQYF.

The genes are TRBV27 and TRBJ2-7; 8 nucleotides align to TRBD1. The germline gives CDR1 MNHEY, CDR2 SMNVEV (reference sequence). The CDR3 spans 13 residues. V shed 6 bases and J 5 bases; nucleotides not matched to a gene: 6. CDR3 in amino acids: CASSYDRGHEQYF. CDR3 DNA: TGTGCCAGCAGCTACGACAGGGGCCACGAGCAGTACTTC.

This clonotype showed up just a few times. The chain links TRBV5-6 to TRBJ2-7; tentatively, D is TRBD2 (5 bases). CDR1 is SGHDT, CDR2 YYEEEE, per germline. Trimming shortened V by 0 bases and J by 1 base, and 8 bases separated the two germline ends. The CDR3 has 14 residues. CDR3 sequence reads: CASSLVRESYEQYF. CDR3 nucleotide sequence: TGTGCCAGCAGCTTGGTCCGGGAATCCTACGAGCAGTACTTC.

This chain connects TRBV7-9 to TRBJ2-1; 7 bases align to TRBD2. Germline V CDR1 and CDR2: SEHNR, FQNEAQ (reference sequence). V was clipped by 1 base and J by 3 bases; unmatched bases: 3. CDR3 length equals 15 residues. In nucleotides, the CDR3 is TGTGCCAGCAGCTTAGTTGGGGAGGGCTACAATGAGCAGTTCTTC. It translates to CASSLVGEGYNEQFF.

Many counts were recorded for this clonotype. This chain links TRBV6-1 with TRBJ2-1; 8 nucleotides agree with TRBD2. The junction had 15 bases not matched to a gene; V was cut back by 7 bases and J by 4 bases. The CDR3 covers 17 residues. Per germline, CDR1 MNHNS and CDR2 SASEGT. The CDR3: CASTSIGGGPPYNEQFF. The CDR3 DNA sequence: TGTGCCAGCACCTCAATCGGGGGGGGGCCACCTTACAATGAGCAGTTCTTC.

The V call is TRBV5-4, the J call TRBJ2-5; 7 bases fit TRBD2. The CDR3 is 15 amino acids. The germline V gene encodes CDR1 SGHNT and CDR2 YYREEE (reference sequence). The J segment lost 2 bases and the V segment lost 3 bases, leaving 7 bases of the junction unmatched. The CDR3 region is CASSSGVGGQETQYF. The CDR3 bases are TGTGCCAGCAGCTCCGGGGTGGGAGGGCAAGAGACCCAGTACTTC.

In this sample, this clonotype turned up a few times. This chain links TRBV28 with TRBJ2-7; 11 bases are a match to TRBD2. The junction had 4 bases not matched to a gene; V was cut back by 6 bases and J by 3 bases. Germline CDR1 MDHEN, CDR2 SYDVKM. This CDR3 is built from 14 residues. The CDR3 nucleotides are TGTGCCAGCAGACTAGCGGGAGAGGGCTACGAGCAGTACTTC. This codes for CASRLAGEGYEQYF.

This clonotype was seen repeatedly, ten times or more. The chain couples TRBV20-1 to TRBJ2-7, with 10 bases aligning to TRBD2. Per the germline V gene, CDR1 is DFQATT and CDR2 is SNEGSKA (reference sequence). After removal of 3 bases from V and 3 bases from J, the junction contained 5 bases not matched to a gene. CDR3 length: 14 residues. The CDR3 here is CSARGLARNYEQYF. Written as DNA, the CDR3 is TGCAGTGCTAGGGGACTAGCGCGAAACTACGAGCAGTACTTC.

This chain connects TRBV30 to TRBJ2-7; TRBD1 might be the D (6 bases). V gave up 3 bases and J gave up 0 bases, with 15 bases separating them. The CDR3 has 15 amino acids. Germline V CDR1 and CDR2: GTSNPN, SVGIG (reference sequence). The CDR3 nucleotides are TGTGCCTGGAGACTCACAGGGATTGGCTCCTACGAGCAGTACTTC. This sequence encodes CAWRLTGIGSYEQYF.

The chain recombines TRBV29-1 with TRBJ1-1, with a possible D match to TRBD1 (5 bases). This CDR3 spans 13 amino acids. The germline CDR1 and CDR2 sequences are SQVTM and ANQGSEA. V was clipped by 6 bases and J by 0 bases, with 11 bases between them. The CDR3: CSVYRRMNTEAFF. CDR3 bases: TGCAGCGTATACAGGAGAATGAACACTGAAGCTTTCTTT.

This clonotype was picked up a small number of times. The V gene is TRBV3-1, the J gene TRBJ2-1; 11 positions agree with TRBD2. The CDR3 spans 16 residues. Looked up from germline, CDR1 is LGHDT and CDR2 is YNNKEL (reference sequence). J lost 7 bases, V lost 3 bases, and 8 bases had no gene match. In nucleotides, the CDR3 is TGTGCCAGCAGCCAGAGGCTAGCGGGGGGACCAAATGAGCAGTTCTTC. This codes for CASSQRLAGGPNEQFF.

This clonotype is medium-sized in the sample. The V and J genes are TRBV2 and TRBJ2-1; 9 bases line up with TRBD2. The J segment lost 3 bases and the V segment lost 2 bases, leaving 11 bases of the junction unmatched. This CDR3 region has 18 residues. Per germline, CDR1 SNHLY and CDR2 FYNNEI. The CDR3 nucleotides read TGTGCCAGCAGTGAACCAAATGCGGGAGGGCCTTTCTACAATGAGCAGTTCTTC. Residues: CASSEPNAGGPFYNEQFF.

The chain is built from TRBV12-3 or TRBV12-4 and TRBJ2-1; 9 positions agree with TRBD2. Germline trimming cut 7 bases from V and 3 bases from J; bases unmatched to any gene: 7. The CDR3 is 15 residues long. CDR3 sequence reads: CASTGASGNYNEQFF. DNA for the CDR3: TGTGCCAGCACGGGTGCTAGCGGGAACTACAATGAGCAGTTCTTC.

The sample holds a few counts of this clonotype. This chain links TRBV6-1 with TRBJ1-6; D unresolved. CDR1 and CDR2 from the germline V gene are MNHNS and SASEGT. This CDR3 spans 16 amino acids. The V end lost 1 base, the J end lost 0 bases, and 7 bases lay between the germline ends. CDR3 sequence reads: CASSEDEDSYNSPLHF. Written as DNA, the CDR3 is TGTGCCAGCAGTGAAGACGAGGACTCCTATAATTCACCCCTCCACTTT.

V and J are TRBV7-2 and TRBJ2-3, with D possibly being TRBD2 (5 bases). Germline V gene data show CDR1 as SGHTA and CDR2 as FQGNSA. The germline V and J ends were trimmed by 3 bases and 1 base, with 17 bases remaining between them. The CDR3 consists of 17 residues. DNA for the CDR3: TGTGCCAGCAGCTTTGCCCCCCTAGCCCAAGGCACAGATACGCAGTATTTT. It translates to CASSFAPLAQGTDTQYF.

This clonotype was counted many times. The chain has TRBV10-2 and TRBJ2-1; D is uncertain. Germline V lookup: CDR1 WSHSY, CDR2 SAAADI. The CDR3 has 11 amino acids. V lost 9 bases, J lost 7 bases, and 10 bases lay in between. Here the CDR3 DNA reads TGCGCCAGACCCTTGAGGAATGAGCAGTTCTTC. As protein: CARPLRNEQFF.

This clonotype appeared a few times. V and J are TRBV15 and TRBJ2-7; maybe TRBD1 (5 bases). The V gene lost 1 base and the J gene lost 2 bases, with 18 bases spanning the gap. Germline V gene sequence: CDR1 LNHNV, CDR2 YYDKDF (reference sequence). The CDR3 is 17 residues long. The CDR3 bases are TGTGCCACCAGCAGAGCTCCCCGGGTCACAGGAGCCTACGAGCAGTACTTC. It specifies CATSRAPRVTGAYEQYF.

This clonotype was found many times. The rearrangement uses TRBV9 and TRBJ1-1, with D uncertain. Germline assignment: CDR1 SGDLS and CDR2 YYNGEE. V lost 0 bases and J 5 bases, leaving 8 bases between the germline ends. The CDR3 runs 13 residues. Here the CDR3 reads CASSVGWGTEAFF. The CDR3 region has the DNA TGTGCCAGCAGCGTAGGATGGGGAACTGAAGCTTTCTTT.

The genes are TRBV5-6 and TRBJ2-7, with 15 bases that match TRBD2. The germline V gene encodes CDR1 SGHDT and CDR2 YYEEEE. Trimming at V came to 3 bases and at J to 6 bases, leaving 7 bases not matched to a gene. This CDR3 region has 16 residues. CDR3 in amino acids: CASSSGTSGGLSEQYF. CDR3 DNA sequence: TGTGCCAGCAGCTCGGGGACTAGCGGGGGGTTGAGCGAGCAGTACTTC.

This clonotype showed up just a few times. One end of the junction is discordant with germline, which a read error may explain. This chain uses TRBV29-1 with TRBJ2-1; D remains ambiguous. The CDR3 loop spans 11 amino acids. The germline V gene encodes CDR1 SQVTM and CDR2 ANQGSEA. As DNA, the CDR3 is TGCAGCGTTGAAAGGCGCGTAGGGTTGCTCTTC. Residues: CSVERRVGLLF.

The rearrangement uses TRBV7-9 and TRBJ2-5, with D perhaps TRBD2 (6 bases). CDR1 and CDR2 from the germline V gene are SEHNR and FQNEAQ (reference sequence). Between the trimmed V and J ends, which lost 4 bases and 5 bases, there was a span of 20 bases. The CDR3 is 16 amino acids. The DNA for the CDR3 is TGTGCCAGCAGCTCCGACCCGGGACTCTGGGGGGAGACCCAGTACTTC. Amino acids: CASSSDPGLWGETQYF.